This T cell receptor beta chain was sequenced in a study of blood T cell repertoires in COVID-19. Overall study context: Nucleic acid was either cDNA or gDNA, and it came from T cells, B-cell-depleted T cells, or PBMCs.

How the authors handled the data: Scientists estimated how many nucleated cells there were by amplifying reference gene primers. Sequencing used immunoSEQ multiplex PCR; TCRdb keeps in-frame clones, though not all of them. D and trimming come from the DNA, and the V and J calls and clone size come from that table. The repertoire includes 350,000 to 400,000 clones, 75% to 90% of them detected once, and about 7.6% sits in the top ten. Seattle's enrolled individuals joined amid active infection and were then monitored longitudinally. The sequence derives from a woman aged 55-70 years with COVID-19, enrolled during active disease. The sample taken for sequencing was peripheral blood.

The CDR3: CASTSIRQETQYF. CDR3 coding DNA: TGTGCCAGCACCTCGATCAGACAAGAGACCCAGTACTTC. The rearrangement uses TRBV2 and TRBJ2-5; D ambiguous. The germline V and J ends were trimmed by 7 bases and 2 bases, with 11 bases remaining between them. CDR3 size: 13 residues. Per germline, CDR1 SNHLY and CDR2 FYNNEI.